This T cell receptor beta chain stems from a study of cytomegalovirus exposure and HLA in healthy donors. In the study overall: The 110 or so validation repertoires were produced on the same platform as the 650 to 800 repertoires of the first cohort. This was reported in a later analysis.

Using immunoSEQ multiplex PCR, the repertoire was profiled, and TCRdb retains in-frame clones only, with some absent. This sample has 55,000 to 75,000 clones, with about 94% found just once. It was the approximately 130-subject validation cohort, separate from the roughly 700-subject first cohort, to which the donors belonged. The sample was PBMCs. The TCR was taken from a man between 18 and 29 years old in good health and CMV-seropositive.

DNA of the CDR3: TGTGCCTCACGGGACAGGGGTTCTAACTATGGCTACACCTTC. Translated: CASRDRGSNYGYTF. This chain uses TRBV28 with TRBJ1-2; 10 bases map to TRBD1. V shed 11 bases and J 0 bases; nucleotides not matched to a gene: 6. Germline values: CDR1 MDHEN, CDR2 SYDVKM. The CDR3 spans 14 residues.